Listed here are 23 T cell receptor beta chains from one sample, sequenced in a study of CD8+ T cells in alopecia areata. Extraction and reverse transcription of RNA yielded cDNA as the sequencing template. Sequencing was performed with immunoSEQ multiplex PCR; in TCRdb, only in-frame clones are kept and a portion is missing. Counted here are 100,000 or so clones, 60% occurring once; the ten biggest clones make up less than 20%. Treatment here: oral pan-JAK inhibitor, 5-10 mg twice daily. Sequencing used CD8+ T cells sorted from blood, obtained around week 55, from a patient treated with tofacitinib. The receptors originated from a human donor with alopecia areata.

This rearrangement joins TRBV9 to TRBJ1-2; no firm D call. V was trimmed by 4 bases and J by 6 bases, leaving 10 bases between them. Germline CDR1 is SGDLS and CDR2 is YYNGEE. The CDR3 has 12 amino acids. CDR3 residues: CASSSGLDGYTF. The CDR3 coding sequence is TGTGCCAGCAGCTCCGGGCTCGATGGCTACACCTTC.

The chain recombines TRBV5-5 with TRBJ2-3; D gene uncertain. The CDR3 runs to 14 residues. Trimming removed 4 bases at V and 1 base at J, with 10 bases between. CDR1 SGHKS and CDR2 YYEKEE come from the germline V gene (reference sequence). The DNA of the CDR3 is TGTGCCAGCAGCCCTTTGGACGGCACAGATACGCAGTATTTT. It yields the protein CASSPLDGTDTQYF.

The table lists this clone with a few counts. The gene calls are TRBV14 and TRBJ2-3, with no clear D. The CDR3 has 12 amino acids. V shed 5 bases and J shed 4 bases, with 7 bases lying between them. The germline V gene encodes CDR1 SGHDN and CDR2 FVKESK. In nucleotides, the CDR3 is TGTGCCAGCAGCTACGGGTCAGATACGCAGTATTTT. Its protein product is CASSYGSDTQYF.

The chain joins TRBV19 to TRBJ2-2; D gene uncertain. The CDR3 spans 13 residues. The V gene's germline CDR1 is LNHDA and CDR2 SQIVND (reference sequence). V was pared by 1 base and J by 8 bases, with 8 bases between. The CDR3 region is CASSIAMTGELFF. The CDR3 nucleotides read TGTGCCAGTAGTATAGCAATGACGGGGGAGCTGTTTTTT.

Here the CDR3 DNA reads TGCGCCAGCAGCTCACGGGCCACAGGGGTTGGGTATAGGAATGAGCAGTTCTTC. Protein product: CASSSRATGVGYRNEQFF. The chain carries TRBV5-1 and TRBJ2-1; 7 nucleotides match TRBD1. Losses at the gene ends were 3 bases for V and 7 bases for J; bases not matched to a gene: 19. From germline, CDR1 is SGHRS and CDR2 YFSETQ. The CDR3 has 18 amino acids.

The chain carries TRBV9 and TRBJ1-5; D remains unclear. Germline-derived CDR1 and CDR2 are SGDLS and YYNGEE. CDR3 length equals 15 residues. V lost 0 bases and J 0 bases, leaving 7 bases between the germline ends. The DNA of the CDR3 is TGTGCCAGCAGCGTAGGTGGGTATAGCAATCAGCCCCAGCATTTT. It specifies CASSVGGYSNQPQHF.

This clone appeared a few times. The rearrangement joins TRBV2 to TRBJ2-2; 7 bases align to TRBD1. The germline CDR1 and CDR2 sequences are SNHLY and FYNNEI. The V gene end was trimmed by 4 bases and the J gene end by 3 bases; junction bases not matched to a gene: 8. This CDR3 contains 16 residues. DNA of the CDR3: TGTGCCAGCAGTGGAAGCCGGGACAGCGACACCGGGGAGCTGTTTTTT. This translates into CASSGSRDSDTGELFF.

This sequence joins TRBV29-1 and TRBJ1-1, with unresolved D. V was trimmed by 2 bases and J by 7 bases, leaving 23 bases between them. In germline, CDR1 is SQVTM, CDR2 ANQGSEA. The CDR3 runs 16 residues. The CDR3 is CSVESAQLGTVLEAFF. In DNA form, the CDR3 reads TGCAGCGTTGAATCCGCCCAACTGGGCACAGTCCTTGAAGCTTTCTTT. The entire variable domain, with the rest obtained from reference TRBV29-1 and TRBJ1-1, is as follows: SAVISQKPSRDICQRGTSLTIQCQVDSQVTMMFWYRQQPGQSLTLIATANQGSEATYESGFVIDKFPISRPNLTFSTLTVSNMSPEDSSIYLCSVESAQLGTVLEAFFGQGTRLTVV.

The chain is built from TRBV4-1 and TRBJ2-7; D is perhaps TRBD1 or TRBD2 (6 bases each). With 4 bases removed from V and 4 bases from J, the gap between germline ends came to 14 bases. Germline values: CDR1 MGHRA, CDR2 YSYEKL. The CDR3 has 14 residues. CDR3 amino acids: CASSRIGGTYEQYF. The CDR3 coding sequence is TGCGCCAGCAGCCGGATTGGAGGGACATACGAGCAGTACTTC.

The chain combines TRBV21-1 with TRBJ2-1. TRBV21-1 is annotated as a pseudogene. The CDR3 consists of 13 residues. In nucleotides, the CDR3 is TGTGCCCGCCCGTGGGGGATGGTCAATGAGCAGTTCTTC. This translates into CARPWGMVNEQFF.

The rearrangement joins TRBV7-3 to TRBJ2-5, with TRBD1 identical over 8 bases. CDR3 size: 17 residues. Germline lookup yields CDR1 SGHTA and CDR2 FQGTGA. The V and J ends lost 8 bases and 3 bases, in that order; junction bases with no gene match: 17. The DNA for the CDR3 is TGTGCCAGCTCCCAATTTGGGCCAGGGGGCATGGAAGAGACCCAGTACTTC. This translates into CASSQFGPGGMEETQYF.

This clone has just a few counts. The V and J genes are TRBV27 and TRBJ2-7, with 8 nucleotides matching TRBD1. J was trimmed by 11 bases and V by 5 bases; bases with no gene match: 8. The CDR3 covers 12 residues. In germline, CDR1 is MNHEY, CDR2 SMNVEV (reference sequence). The CDR3 loop is CASSRYGTGEYF. The CDR3 coding sequence is TGTGCCAGCAGTAGATACGGGACAGGAGAGTACTTC.

The chain combines TRBV2 with TRBJ1-5; the D gene is possibly TRBD1 (5 bases). Trimming shortened V by 8 bases and J by 3 bases, and 14 bases separated the two germline ends. The length of the CDR3 is 14 residues. Looked up from germline, CDR1 is SNHLY and CDR2 is FYNNEI. The CDR3: CASLGDRVNQPQHF. CDR3 bases: TGTGCCAGCTTGGGGGATAGGGTCAATCAGCCCCAGCATTTT. Full variable domain (missing parts from reference TRBV2 and TRBJ1-5): EPEVTQTPSHQVTQMGQEVILRCVPISNHLYFYWYRQILGQKVEFLVSFYNNEISEKSEIFDDQFSVERPDGSNFTLKIRSTKLEDSAMYFCASLGDRVNQPQHFGDGTRLSIL.

This clone is a singleton in its sample. The rearrangement links TRBV11-2 to TRBJ2-3, with 8 bases that match TRBD1. CDR1 is SGHAT and CDR2 is FQNNGV in the germline V gene. The CDR3 is 14 residues long. Trimming cost V 3 bases and J 1 base; bases outside gene matches: 0. In nucleotides, the CDR3 is TGTGCCAGCAGCTTGGGACAGGGCACAGATACGCAGTATTTT. The encoded protein is CASSLGQGTDTQYF.

V and J are TRBV15 and TRBJ2-5; 8 bases fit TRBD2. The CDR3 has 15 residues. Germline assignment: CDR1 LNHNV and CDR2 YYDKDF (reference sequence). Unmatched junction bases numbered 5, after V lost 0 bases and J lost 5 bases. CDR3 in amino acids: CATSRDPGGRETQYF. For the CDR3, the DNA is TGTGCCACCAGCAGAGATCCCGGCGGGAGGGAGACCCAGTACTTC.

This clone was counted only a few times. The J gene is TRBJ2-5, the V gene TRBV19, with 7 positions matching TRBD1. The CDR3 contains 16 residues. The germline CDR1 and CDR2 sequences are LNHDA and SQIVND (reference sequence). V gave up 5 bases and J gave up 4 bases; unmatched junction bases: 13. The chain's CDR3 is CASSRRGGTVVETQYF. The CDR3 coding sequence is TGTGCCAGTAGTCGCCGAGGTGGGACAGTGGTAGAGACCCAGTACTTC.

This rearrangement joins TRBV25-1 to TRBJ1-1; the match to TRBD1 covers 8 bases. Unmatched junction bases numbered 7, after V lost 4 bases and J lost 0 bases. Germline CDR1 MGHDK, CDR2 SYGVNS. The CDR3 runs to 16 residues. The CDR3, as DNA: TGTGCCAGCAGTGGGGACAGGAGACACTTGAACACTGAAGCTTTCTTT. Its translation: CASSGDRRHLNTEAFF. Variable domain in full (rest from reference TRBV25-1 and TRBJ1-1): EADIYQTPRYLVIGTGKKITLECSQTMGHDKMYWYQQDPGMELHLIHYSYGVNSTEKGDLSSESTVSRIRTEHFPLTLESARPSHTSQYLCASSGDRRHLNTEAFFGQGTRLTVV.

This clone has only a few counts. The chain has TRBV7-9 and TRBJ1-2, with 10 bases fitting TRBD1. The CDR3 spans 14 residues. Germline trimming cut 3 bases from V and 4 bases from J; bases unmatched to any gene: 2. The germline V gene encodes CDR1 SEHNR and CDR2 FQNEAQ (reference sequence). The CDR3 DNA sequence: TGTGCCAGCAGCTTCGGGACAGGGGTCTATGGCTACACCTTC. Residues: CASSFGTGVYGYTF.

In its sample, this clone was seen a few times. This chain connects TRBV2 to TRBJ1-1; TRBD1 matches at 7 bases. Germline CDR1 is SNHLY and CDR2 is FYNNEI. CDR3 length: 15 amino acids. The J segment lost 7 bases and the V segment lost 0 bases, leaving 8 bases of the junction unmatched. CDR3 in DNA: TGTGCCAGCAGTGAAGCGCAGACAGGGCAAGATGAAGCTTTCTTT. This gives the protein CASSEAQTGQDEAFF.

The chain has TRBV30 and TRBJ1-5; D possibly corresponds to TRBD1 (5 bases). Germline loops: CDR1 GTSNPN, CDR2 SVGIG (reference sequence). This CDR3 is 12 amino acids long. Trimming pared 3 bases from V and 4 bases from J, leaving 7 bases between. CDR3 nucleotides: TGTGCCTGGAGGGGGGAAAATCAGCCCCAGCATTTT. Encoded protein: CAWRGENQPQHF.

The chain links TRBV2 to TRBJ2-5; D remains ambiguous. This CDR3 is built from 12 residues. Germline CDR1 SNHLY, CDR2 FYNNEI. V lost 7 bases to trimming and J lost 5 bases, with 11 bases between them. The CDR3 region is CASKGYKETQYF. The CDR3 DNA reads as TGTGCCAGCAAAGGCTACAAGGAGACCCAGTACTTC.

The V gene is TRBV25-1, the J gene TRBJ1-6; unclear D gene. V was trimmed by 3 bases and J by 9 bases, leaving 12 bases between them. Per germline, CDR1 MGHDK and CDR2 SYGVNS. The CDR3 spans 14 residues. The CDR3 spells CASSDRTVGSPLHF. CDR3 nucleotides: TGTGCCAGCAGTGACCGCACAGTAGGTTCACCCCTCCACTTT.

This CDR3 is CASSLGPSGGRTDTQYF. CDR3 DNA sequence: TGTGCCAGCAGCTTAGGTCCTAGCGGGGGACGCACAGATACGCAGTATTTT. V gene TRBV7-2 combines with J gene TRBJ2-3; 10 bases are shared with TRBD2. Trimming took 1 base from V and 1 from J; bases not matched to a gene: 5. The CDR3 length is 17 residues. The germline CDR1 and CDR2 sequences are SGHTA and FQGNSA.